A selection of T cell receptor beta chains follows, all from one sample in a study of blood T cell repertoires in COVID-19. TCRdb's copy holds only in-frame clones and misses some; the assay was immunoSEQ multiplex PCR. This sample has roughly 460,000 clones, with around nine tenths found just once. The sequenced sample consisted of peripheral blood. The receptors derive from a man aged 18 to 35 with COVID-19, enrolled during active disease. Each CDR3 is given with its conserved first and last residue. The D gene is left open where the match is weak. Rows may omit the clone size; those that give it use once, few, many or a size class.

13	NA	TRBV30	TRBJ2-3	TRBD2	TGTGCCTGGAAGTTGACTAGCCGCGATACGCAGTATTTT	CAWKLTSRDTQYF
15	NA	TRBV5-6	TRBJ2-5	TRBD1	TGTGCCAGCAGCCGTAGGGACAGGGGGCGGGAGACCCAGTACTTC	CASSRRDRGRETQYF
13	NA	TRBV7-9	TRBJ1-3	NA	TGTGCCAGCAGCTTAGGGAATAGCGACACCATATATTTT	CASSLGNSDTIYF
14	once	TRBV7-2	TRBJ2-3	NA	TGTGCCAGCAGCTTCAATTGGCCCACAGATACGCAGTATTTT	CASSFNWPTDTQYF
14	few	TRBV6-5	TRBJ2-7	TRBD1	TGTGCCAGCAGGGGGGACAGGGACGGAGGCGAGCAGTACTTC	CASRGDRDGGEQYF
15	NA	TRBV6-6	TRBJ2-7	TRBD1	TGTGCCAGCAGTTACCGACAGGGGGGACCCTACGAGCAGTACTTC	CASSYRQGGPYEQYF
10	NA	TRBV11-2	TRBJ1-1	NA	TGTGCCAGCAGCTTGACAGAAGCTTTCTTT	CASSLTEAFF
16	once	TRBV19	TRBJ2-1	TRBD1	TGTGCCAGTAGTATAGGTCGACAGGGGGCGAGACATGAGCAGTTCTTC	CASSIGRQGARHEQFF
15	NA	TRBV6-6	TRBJ2-1	NA	TGTGCCAGCATTTTTCACCCGAGGAACTACAATGAGCAGTTCTTC	CASIFHPRNYNEQFF
17	NA	TRBV6-2/TRBV6-3	TRBJ2-2	NA	TGTGCCAGCAGTTACTCGAGACGGGGGGCCTACACCGGGGAGCTGTTTTTT	CASSYSRRGAYTGELFF
15	NA	TRBV6-4	TRBJ1-1	NA	TGTGCCAGCAGTGTCGATTCAGGCTTTGGCACTGAAGCTTTCTTT	CASSVDSGFGTEAFF
18	NA	TRBV27	TRBJ1-4	TRBD1	TGTGCCAGCAGTCCCCTTTACCCGACAGGGACAACTAATGAAAAACTGTTTTTT	CASSPLYPTGTTNEKLFF
13	NA	TRBV24-1	TRBJ1-4	NA	TGTGCCACCAGTGAACGGACAAATGAAAAACTGTTTTTT	CATSERTNEKLFF
12	NA	TRBV7-3	TRBJ2-7	NA	TGTGCCAGCAGCAAAGACAGTTACGAGCAGTACTTC	CASSKDSYEQYF
16	few	TRBV28	TRBJ2-3	TRBD2	TGTGCCAGCAGTCGACATAGCGGGACCGGCACAGATACGCAGTATTTT	CASSRHSGTGTDTQYF
15	NA	TRBV2	TRBJ1-4	NA	TGTGCCAGCAGTGGGGTAATCGGGACTAATGAAAAACTGTTTTTT	CASSGVIGTNEKLFF
16	NA	TRBV10-3	TRBJ1-5	TRBD1	TGTGCCATCAGTGACCGTAACCGGGACAGAGATCAGCCCCAGCATTTT	CAISDRNRDRDQPQHF
12	NA	TRBV29-1	TRBJ2-7	NA	TGCAGCGTTGGCGAGGGCCATGGCGAGCAGTACTTC	CSVGEGHGEQYF
11	NA	TRBV6-5	TRBJ1-5	NA	TGTGCCAGCGGAGACAATCAGCCCCAGCATTTT	CASGDNQPQHF
15	few	TRBV11-3	TRBJ2-1	NA	TGTGCCAGCAGCTTAGTCCCAGACTCCTACAATGAGCAGTTCTTC	CASSLVPDSYNEQFF
13	NA	TRBV6-5	TRBJ1-1	NA	TGTGCCAGCAGTTGGGACTCGAACACTGAAGCTTTCTTT	CASSWDSNTEAFF
16	NA	TRBV12-5	TRBJ2-3	TRBD1	TGTGCTAGTGGTTTGGTATTAGCAGGGGGTGCCGATACGCAGTATTTT	CASGLVLAGGADTQYF
15	NA	TRBV9	TRBJ2-7	TRBD2	TGTGCCAGCAGCAGAACACCGGGACTAGCGGATGAGCAGTACTTC	CASSRTPGLADEQYF
15	NA	TRBV5-6	TRBJ1-1	TRBD1	TGTGCCAGCAGCTCCGGACAGGGGATGAGCACTGAAGCTTTCTTT	CASSSGQGMSTEAFF
13	once	TRBV29-1	TRBJ2-7	TRBD2	TGCAGCGTTGCCCCGGGGGGGCCCCTCGAGCAGTACTTC	CSVAPGGPLEQYF
14	NA	TRBV4-1	TRBJ2-5	NA	TGCGCCAGCAGCCAAGATCAGGGTGAGGAGACCCAGTACTTC	CASSQDQGEETQYF
14	NA	TRBV30	TRBJ2-2	TRBD1	TGTGCCTGGAGTTCGGGACAGGGAATGGGGGAGCTGTTTTTT	CAWSSGQGMGELFF
16	NA	TRBV19	TRBJ1-2	NA	TGTGCCAGTACTCCCCTCAGTAGGGGCGTTGGTTATGGCTACACCTTC	CASTPLSRGVGYGYTF
15	once	TRBV12-5	TRBJ2-1	TRBD1	TGTGCTAGTGGTTTGACGGGACAGGGTAACAATGAGCAGTTCTTC	CASGLTGQGNNEQFF
15	NA	TRBV3-1/TRBV3-2	TRBJ1-2	TRBD1	TGTGCCAGCAGCCAAGGGGGACAGGGGGCCGTCGGCTACACCTTC	CASSQGGQGAVGYTF
15	NA	TRBV5-6	TRBJ1-6	NA	TGTGCCAGCAGGTCAGAAACAGGGTATAATTCACCCCTCCACTTT	CASRSETGYNSPLHF
16	NA	TRBV2	TRBJ1-1	TRBD1	TGTGCCAGCAGTGTGACCAGGGGGCTCATGAACACTGAAGCTTTCTTT	CASSVTRGLMNTEAFF
13	NA	TRBV13	TRBJ2-2	TRBD2	TGTGCCAGCAGCCACCGGGGGGTCGGGGAGCTGTTTTTT	CASSHRGVGELFF
17	NA	TRBV30	TRBJ2-7	NA	TGTGCCTGGAGTGCCACTCGAGGGCCGGGACACACCTACGAGCAGTACTTC	CAWSATRGPGHTYEQYF
13	NA	TRBV7-9	TRBJ1-2	NA	TGTGCCAGCAGCTTAGTTGGAGGGAATGGCTACACCTTC	CASSLVGGNGYTF
17	NA	TRBV10-2	TRBJ1-6	NA	TGCGCCAGCAGTGCCCCGAGGGGGACAATAATAAATTCACCCCTCCACTTT	CASSAPRGTIINSPLHF
15	NA	TRBV5-8	TRBJ1-2	TRBD1	TGTGCCAGCAGACAGAGACAGGGGGCTAACTATGGCTACACCTTC	CASRQRQGANYGYTF
13	NA	TRBV2	TRBJ1-1	NA	TGTGCCAGCACTCGAAGGTCGGGGGCTGAAGCTTTCTTT	CASTRRSGAEAFF
15	once	TRBV4-1	TRBJ1-4	NA	TGCGCCAGCAGCCAAGATCCCGGAGTCAATGAAAAACTGTTTTTT	CASSQDPGVNEKLFF
13	once	TRBV2	TRBJ1-2	TRBD1	TGTGCCAGCAGCGACGGGACAGGGGCTGGCTACACCTTC	CASSDGTGAGYTF